Below are 25 T cell receptor beta chains sequenced from a single sample in a study of cytomegalovirus exposure and HLA in healthy donors. Using immunoSEQ multiplex PCR, the repertoire was profiled, and TCRdb retains in-frame clones only, with some absent. The sample contains more than 150,000 clones, around 81% of which appear only once. The sequenced material came from PBMCs. These receptors were collected from a woman younger than 35 in good health and CMV-seropositive.

This chain links TRBV9 with TRBJ1-2, with a weak D call TRBD1 (6 bases). This CDR3 contains 14 residues. With 6 bases removed from V and 3 bases from J, the gap between germline ends came to 15 bases. CDR1 is SGDLS, CDR2 YYNGEE, per germline. CDR3 loop: CASNPLPGDYGYTF. CDR3 coding DNA: TGTGCCAGCAACCCGTTGCCAGGGGACTATGGCTACACCTTC.

The chain recombines TRBV5-1 with TRBJ2-2, with TRBD1 identical over 7 bases. V gave up 4 bases and J gave up 4 bases; unmatched junction bases: 13. The CDR3 covers 17 residues. Germline-derived CDR1 and CDR2 are SGHRS and YFSETQ. CDR3 amino acids: CASSPRVSTGTTGELFF. The DNA of the CDR3 is TGCGCCAGCAGCCCCCGTGTTTCGACAGGGACCACCGGGGAGCTGTTTTTT. Drawing the rest from reference TRBV5-1 and TRBJ2-2, the complete variable domain is KAGVTQTPRYLIKTRGQQVTLSCSPISGHRSVSWYQQTPGQGLQFLFEYFSETQRNKGNFPGRFSGRQFSNSRSEMNVSTLELGDSALYLCASSPRVSTGTTGELFFGEGSRLTVL.

The chain has TRBV23-1 and TRBJ2-7, with TRBD1 identical over 11 bases. TRBV23-1 is treated as an ORF (open reading frame) with a function not yet certain. This CDR3 is built from 17 residues. Losses at the gene ends were 1 base for V and 3 bases for J; bases not matched to a gene: 8. This CDR3 reads CASSQLNGTGGCYEQYF. The CDR3 DNA sequence: TGCGCCAGCAGTCAATTAAATGGGACAGGGGGATGCTACGAGCAGTACTTC.

V gene TRBV5-1 combines with J gene TRBJ2-7, with TRBD1 as a possible D gene (6 bases). Germline V gives CDR1 SGHRS, CDR2 YFSETQ. V gave up 4 bases and J gave up 5 bases, with 19 bases separating them. This CDR3 is 15 amino acids long. CDR3 protein: CASSPTQGSFDEQYF. DNA for the CDR3: TGCGCCAGCAGCCCGACGCAGGGGTCGTTCGACGAGCAGTACTTC. The whole variable domain, remainder taken from reference TRBV5-1 and TRBJ2-7, is KAGVTQTPRYLIKTRGQQVTLSCSPISGHRSVSWYQQTPGQGLQFLFEYFSETQRNKGNFPGRFSGRQFSNSRSEMNVSTLELGDSALYLCASSPTQGSFDEQYFGPGTRLTVT.

This rearrangement joins TRBV7-7 to TRBJ1-1; 8 bases align to TRBD1. J lost 7 bases, V lost 10 bases, and 14 bases had no gene match. Germline V gives CDR1 SSHAT, CDR2 FNYEAQ (reference sequence). The CDR3 length is 14 residues. CDR3 amino acids: CATSPGAGGIEAFF. The CDR3 DNA reads as TGTGCCACCTCACCCGGGGCAGGGGGCATTGAAGCTTTCTTT. The full variable domain, with the rest looked up from reference TRBV7-7 and TRBJ1-1, is GAGVSQSPRYKVTKRGQDVTLRCDPISSHATLYWYQQALGQGPEFLTYFNYEAQPDKSGLPSDRFSAERPEGSISTLTIQRTEQRDSAMYRCATSPGAGGIEAFFGQGTRLTVV.

The chain recombines TRBV7-9 with TRBJ1-1; 10 bases align to TRBD1. V was clipped by 5 bases and J by 11 bases; unmatched bases: 5. In germline, CDR1 is SEHNR, CDR2 FQNEAQ (reference sequence). This CDR3 is 12 amino acids long. DNA for the CDR3: TGTGCCAGCAGCCCTGACAGGGGGCCCGCTTTCTTT. Its translation: CASSPDRGPAFF.

Only one count was recorded for this clone. The V gene is TRBV4-2, the J gene TRBJ1-2, with 9 bases aligning to TRBD1. Germline V CDR1 and CDR2: LGHNA, YNFKEQ. This CDR3 comprises 19 residues. The V gene end was trimmed by 0 bases and the J gene end by 0 bases; junction bases not matched to a gene: 11. CDR3 in amino acids: CASSQDPGQGILPNYGYTF. Written as DNA, the CDR3 is TGTGCCAGCAGCCAAGATCCAGGACAGGGGATCCTTCCTAACTATGGCTACACCTTC.

This clone showed up just a few times. The J gene is TRBJ1-2, the V gene TRBV6-1; D gene ambiguous. V shed 8 bases and J shed 9 bases, with 10 bases lying between them. Germline CDR1 is MNHNS and CDR2 is SASEGT. The CDR3 contains 10 residues. CDR3 loop: CASGRVSYTF. The DNA for the CDR3 is TGTGCCAGCGGGAGGGTGAGCTACACCTTC.

This chain uses TRBV7-8 with TRBJ2-5; no clear D gene. Between the trimmed V and J ends, which lost 1 base and 7 bases, there was a span of 10 bases. Germline V gives CDR1 SGHVS, CDR2 FQNEAQ. There are 13 residues in the CDR3. CDR3 sequence reads: CASSLGPSGTQYF. The CDR3 DNA follows: TGTGCCAGCAGCTTAGGCCCATCCGGGACCCAGTACTTC. The whole variable domain, filled in from reference TRBV7-8 and TRBJ2-5, reads GAGVSQSPRYKVAKRGQDVALRCDPISGHVSLFWYQQALGQGPEFLTYFQNEAQLDKSGLPSDRFFAERPEGSVSTLKIQRTQQEDSAVYLCASSLGPSGTQYFGPGTRLLVL.

The chain carries TRBV4-1 and TRBJ1-3; 9 bases fit TRBD1. CDR3 size: 16 residues. From germline, CDR1 is MGHRA and CDR2 YSYEKL. Trimming removed 2 bases from V and 3 bases from J; junction bases left unmatched: 5. This CDR3 is CASSQLKTGGGNTIYF. CDR3 DNA: TGCGCCAGCAGCCAACTTAAGACAGGGGGTGGAAACACCATATATTTT.

This chain connects TRBV11-2 to TRBJ2-7, with 9 bases matching TRBD1. Looked up from germline, CDR1 is SGHAT and CDR2 is FQNNGV. J gave up 2 bases and V 4 bases, and 12 bases lay outside the gene matches. This CDR3 has 17 residues. The CDR3 coding sequence is TGTGCCAGCAGCTGGGGCGGGGGACAGGGATTAACCTACGAGCAGTACTTC. Protein sequence: CASSWGGGQGLTYEQYF.

The chain joins TRBV4-1 to TRBJ1-3; unclear D gene. CDR3 length: 19 residues. CDR1 MGHRA and CDR2 YSYEKL come from the germline V gene. Trimming left V 0 bases short and J 4 bases short, with 22 bases between. The CDR3 region is CASSQDGSQLRRSGNTIYF. The CDR3 bases are TGCGCCAGCAGCCAAGATGGGTCCCAACTCCGGAGGTCCGGAAACACCATATATTTT.

The V gene is TRBV10-3, the J gene TRBJ1-2; maybe TRBD1 (6 bases). The CDR3 is made up of 15 amino acids. V was shortened by 10 bases and J by 8 bases, with 26 bases between the two germline ends. The germline CDR1 and CDR2 sequences are ENHRY and SYGVKD. CDR3 sequence reads: CATSGSQDRVGGYTF. DNA of the CDR3: TGTGCCACCAGCGGGTCCCAGGACAGAGTGGGGGGCTACACCTTC.

The rearrangement joins TRBV5-1 to TRBJ2-5; possibly TRBD1 for D (6 bases). The germline CDR1 and CDR2 sequences are SGHRS and YFSETQ. CDR3 length: 12 residues. V was clipped by 5 bases and J by 1 base, with 6 bases between them. CDR3 amino acids: CASRTGQETQYF. The DNA of the CDR3 is TGCGCCAGCAGGACAGGCCAAGAGACCCAGTACTTC.

The V call is TRBV15, the J call TRBJ1-6, with D maybe TRBD1 (6 bases). The V gene's germline CDR1 is LNHNV and CDR2 YYDKDF (reference sequence). Trimming removed 0 bases from V and 6 bases from J, with 9 bases in between. This CDR3 is built from 15 residues. This CDR3 reads CATSRDRTANSPLHF. CDR3 DNA sequence: TGTGCCACCAGCAGAGATAGGACAGCTAATTCACCCCTCCACTTT. Based on the CDR3 plus reference TRBV15 and TRBJ1-6, the full variable domain is DAMVIQNPRYQVTQFGKPVTLSCSQTLNHNVMYWYQQKSSQAPKLLFHYYDKDFNNEADTPDNFQSRRPNTSFCFLDIRSPGLGDTAMYLCATSRDRTANSPLHFGNGTRLTVT.

The CDR3 DNA sequence: TGTGCCAGCAGCTTCTCCCAGGGGAGTAGGACTGAAGCTTTCTTT. Its translation is CASSFSQGSRTEAFF. The chain combines TRBV7-9 with TRBJ1-1, with D perhaps matching TRBD1 (6 bases). CDR1 and CDR2 (germline): SEHNR, FQNEAQ (reference sequence). The V gene lost 3 bases and the J gene lost 5 bases, with 16 bases spanning the gap. The CDR3 length is 15 residues.

V gene TRBV7-9 combines with J gene TRBJ1-1, with TRBD1 matching over 12 bases. The CDR3 covers 16 residues. Trimming cost V 5 bases and J 8 bases; bases outside gene matches: 12. Germline CDR1 is SEHNR and CDR2 is FQNEAQ (reference sequence). The CDR3 protein is CASSPRDRGRGGEAFF. CDR3 bases: TGTGCCAGCAGCCCTAGGGACAGGGGGCGTGGTGGGGAAGCTTTCTTT.

V is TRBV6-1 and J is TRBJ1-2; tentatively, D is TRBD1 (6 bases). The V end was cut by 4 bases, the J end by 3 bases, with 9 bases between. The CDR3 consists of 13 residues. From germline, CDR1 is MNHNS and CDR2 SASEGT. The CDR3 here is CASSVRTDYGYTF. CDR3 sequence (DNA): TGTGCCAGCAGTGTCAGGACAGACTATGGCTACACCTTC.

This rearrangement joins TRBV19 to TRBJ1-1; 7 positions match TRBD1. V lost 4 bases, J lost 2 bases, and 13 bases stayed unmatched. The germline gives CDR1 LNHDA, CDR2 SQIVND (reference sequence). The CDR3 runs to 17 residues. As DNA, the CDR3 is TGTGCCAGTAGTACCCGGGACAGTGCCTTACAAAACACTGAAGCTTTCTTT. Its protein product is CASSTRDSALQNTEAFF.

The chain carries TRBV6-6 and TRBJ1-2, with a tentative D call TRBD1 (6 bases). Trimming left V 0 bases short and J 5 bases short, with 13 bases between. This CDR3 has 15 amino acids. Looked up from germline, CDR1 is MNHNY and CDR2 is SVGAGI (reference sequence). CDR3 in amino acids: CASSYSETGLYGYTF. The CDR3 nucleotides are TGTGCCAGCAGTTACTCAGAAACAGGGTTGTATGGCTACACCTTC.

The rearrangement links TRBV6-5 to TRBJ2-6; the D is unclear. Germline V CDR1 and CDR2: MNHEY, SVGAGI. This CDR3 is 15 amino acids long. V shed 6 bases and J shed 0 bases, with 9 bases lying between them. The CDR3 DNA reads TGTGCCAGCAGCCTCGCGGTCTCTGGGGCCAACGTCCTGACTTTC. The encoded protein is CASSLAVSGANVLTF.

Here the CDR3 DNA reads TGTGCCAGCAGCTTAGAAGGGGGCGAGCAGTACTTC. Its translation: CASSLEGGEQYF. The V call is TRBV7-9, the J call TRBJ2-7, with D perhaps TRBD1 (6 bases). The CDR3 contains 12 residues. Germline lookup yields CDR1 SEHNR and CDR2 FQNEAQ (reference sequence). V dropped 1 base and J dropped 6 bases, with 7 bases sitting between them.

The V and J genes are TRBV4-3 and TRBJ2-4; D unresolved. V lost 0 bases to trimming and J lost 7 bases, with 13 bases between them. Per germline, CDR1 LGHNA and CDR2 YSLEER. The CDR3 spans 15 residues. The CDR3 spells CASSQDGPPGNIQYF. The CDR3, as DNA: TGCGCCAGCAGCCAAGATGGCCCTCCCGGGAACATTCAGTACTTC.

The genes are TRBV25-1 and TRBJ1-2; weak D call: TRBD1 (5 bases). The V end lost 7 bases, the J end lost 4 bases, and 10 bases lay between the germline ends. The germline gives CDR1 MGHDK, CDR2 SYGVNS. This CDR3 contains 12 residues. DNA of the CDR3: TGTGCCAGCACGTCCCAGGGCTATGGCTACACCTTC. Translation gives CASTSQGYGYTF.

There are a few counts of this clone. This chain connects TRBV27 to TRBJ1-3, with unresolved D. Germline CDR1 is MNHEY and CDR2 is SMNVEV (reference sequence). V was cut by 5 bases and J by 4 bases, with 12 bases left in between. The CDR3 is made up of 14 amino acids. This chain's CDR3 is CASSRTKYGNTIYF. CDR3 nucleotide sequence: TGTGCCAGCAGTCGAACAAAATACGGAAACACCATATATTTT.